This TCR beta chain comes out of a study of blood T cell repertoires in COVID-19. V shed 8 bases and J 4 bases; nucleotides not matched to a gene: 5. The CDR3 has 14 amino acids. Germline values: CDR1 MNHEY, CDR2 SMNVEV (reference sequence). Per the original methods: Reference gene primers were amplified, and this amplification served to estimate nucleated cell counts. Method: immunoSEQ multiplex PCR; TCRdb's copy keeps in-frame clones and lacks some. The V and J calls and clone size come from that table; D and trimming were worked out from the DNA. The profile shows about 300,000 clones, 83% of them singletons.

What was sequenced was peripheral blood. The chain combines TRBV27 with TRBJ2-1; 10 nucleotides align to TRBD2. The clonotype comes from a woman in her forties or fifties with acute or convalescent COVID-19. CDR3 DNA sequence: TGTGCCAGCCAAGCGGGAGGGAGTTACAATGAGCAGTTCTTC. Translation: CASQAGGSYNEQFF.